Each of the 2 T cell receptor beta chains below was sequenced from the same sample in a study of blood T cell repertoires in COVID-19. The data were produced by immunoSEQ multiplex PCR, yet TCRdb's version contains in-frame clones alone and is incomplete. Of 250,000 to 300,000 clones in the sample, approximately 90% were seen once. The specimen sequenced was peripheral blood. All receptors come from a young man with active or convalescent COVID-19.

The CDR3 region has the DNA TGTGCCAGCTCACCCCTGGCCTCGTCCCGCTCTGGAAACACCATATATTTT. It is translated as CASSPLASSRSGNTIYF. The chain combines TRBV18 with TRBJ1-3; D not certain. The germline V gene encodes CDR1 KGHSH and CDR2 LQKENI. The CDR3 is 17 residues long. Trimming took off 3 bases at V and 0 bases at J, with 15 bases between the two ends.

The chain couples TRBV28 to TRBJ2-7, with 9 bases matching TRBD2. The J segment lost 0 bases and the V segment lost 4 bases, leaving 7 bases of the junction unmatched. This CDR3 is 16 amino acids long. CDR1 is MDHEN, CDR2 SYDVKM, per germline. DNA of the CDR3: TGTGCCAGCAGTTGGTCCCTAGCGGGGAGCTCCTACGAGCAGTACTTC. This gives the protein CASSWSLAGSSYEQYF.